This is a list of T cell receptor beta chains from one sample in a study of early T cells in non-severe SARS-CoV-2 infection. MiXCR was run by TCRdb on the 5' RACE reads, yielding one entry per CDR3 protein. The sample gives about 64,000 distinct CDR3 sequences, 4.9% of which show up once; approximately 5.4% is in the top ten. Sample: whole blood. The origin of the receptors is an adult who was a healthcare worker with PCR-confirmed SARS-CoV-2 infection or an uninfected control (not recorded which). Each CDR3 is given with its conserved first and last residue. The order of the fields is J gene, clone size, D gene, V gene, CDR3 DNA, CDR3 protein. D genes are given only for firm matches. Clone size appears in some rows only: once, few, many, or a class for an expanded clone.

j_gene: TRBJ1-3
abundance: many
d_gene: .
v_gene: TRBV7-9
CDR3nt: TGTGCACTAGGGACCCACTCTGGAAACACCATATATTTT
CDR3aa: CALGTHSGNTIYF

j_gene: TRBJ2-1
abundance: many
d_gene: .
v_gene: TRBV7-8
CDR3nt: TGTGCCAGCAGCCCCCGACTCCAGAGCTCCTACAATGAGCAGTTCTTC
CDR3aa: CASSPRLQSSYNEQFF

j_gene: TRBJ1-2
abundance: few
d_gene: .
v_gene: TRBV12-3/TRBV12-4
CDR3nt: TGTGCCAGCACCACTTTTGATGGAGGTACATCCCCCTATGGCTACACCTTC
CDR3aa: CASTTFDGGTSPYGYTF

j_gene: TRBJ2-2
abundance: many
d_gene: .
v_gene: TRBV24-1
CDR3nt: TGTGCCACCAGCGAGGGAAGCGGTACCGGGGAGCTGTTTTTT
CDR3aa: CATSEGSGTGELFF

j_gene: TRBJ2-1
abundance: many
d_gene: .
v_gene: TRBV6-5
CDR3nt: TGTGCCAGCAGTTACTCCGGAGGGTTGGCGGATGAGCAGTTCTTC
CDR3aa: CASSYSGGLADEQFF

j_gene: TRBJ2-3
abundance: many
d_gene: .
v_gene: TRBV5-1
CDR3nt: TGCGCCAGCCGCCTGGTGGGGGCCTCCACAGATACGCAGTATTTT
CDR3aa: CASRLVGASTDTQYF

j_gene: TRBJ2-1
abundance: many
d_gene: .
v_gene: TRBV29-1
CDR3nt: TGCAGCGTGGATCTCCTGTGGGAAGGGAGCTACAATGAGCAGTTCTTC
CDR3aa: CSVDLLWEGSYNEQFF

j_gene: TRBJ2-3
abundance: few
d_gene: .
v_gene: TRBV6-5
CDR3nt: TGTGCCAGCAGGGCCCGTGATACGCAGTATTTT
CDR3aa: CASRARDTQYF

j_gene: TRBJ2-1
abundance: .
d_gene: .
v_gene: TRBV5-1
CDR3nt: TGCGCCAGCAGCTTGGACAGCAGCATCTCCTACAATGAGCAGTTCTTC
CDR3aa: CASSLDSSISYNEQFF

j_gene: TRBJ1-1
abundance: many
d_gene: .
v_gene: TRBV5-1
CDR3nt: TGCGCCAGCAGCTTTGGACAGAACACTGAAGCTTTCTTT
CDR3aa: CASSFGQNTEAFF

j_gene: TRBJ2-7
abundance: many
d_gene: TRBD2
v_gene: TRBV28
CDR3nt: TGTGCCAGCAGTTTAACGGTAGTGGCGGGGGTCCCCTACGAGCAGTACTTC
CDR3aa: CASSLTVVAGVPYEQYF

j_gene: TRBJ2-7
abundance: few
d_gene: .
v_gene: TRBV15
CDR3nt: TGTGCCACCAGCAGAGATTTCTCTGGGGAGCAGTACTTC
CDR3aa: CATSRDFSGEQYF

j_gene: TRBJ1-4
abundance: .
d_gene: TRBD1
v_gene: TRBV20-1
CDR3nt: TGCAGTGCTAGACTCCCCCGGACAGGGCAGGTTGAAAAACTGTTTTTT
CDR3aa: CSARLPRTGQVEKLFF

j_gene: TRBJ2-6
abundance: few
d_gene: .
v_gene: TRBV5-1
CDR3nt: TGCGCCAGCAGCCCTGCCGGGGCCAACGTCCTGACTTTC
CDR3aa: CASSPAGANVLTF

j_gene: TRBJ2-2
abundance: many
d_gene: .
v_gene: TRBV7-9
CDR3nt: TGTGCCAGCAGCTCACTCGACTCCCGAACCGGGGAGCTGTTTTTT
CDR3aa: CASSSLDSRTGELFF

j_gene: TRBJ2-7
abundance: many
d_gene: .
v_gene: TRBV29-1
CDR3nt: TGCAGCGTCGCGAGAGGAGGGAAGGAGTACTTC
CDR3aa: CSVARGGKEYF